This is a list of T cell receptor beta chains from one sample in a study of control samples from healthy donors and cancer patients. Only in-frame clones appear in the TCRdb table, and some are missing; sequencing was by immunoSEQ multiplex PCR. This table holds about 130,000 clones, just under 95% found once. The specimen was PBMCs. These receptors all stem from a man in his fifties or sixties with colorectal cancer. The CDR3 runs from the conserved cysteine through the conserved F or W. D genes are given only for firm matches. The listing skips clone size in some rows; elsewhere it reads once, few, many or a size class.

D gene: TRBD2
V gene: TRBV14
J gene: TRBJ2-5
clone size: -
CDR3 protein: CASSLRGGYQETQYF
CDR3 DNA: TGTGCCAGCAGCCTACGGGGGGGGTACCAAGAGACCCAGTACTTC

D gene: -
V gene: TRBV20-1
J gene: TRBJ2-5
clone size: -
CDR3 protein: CSAYKSHQYF
CDR3 DNA: TGCAGTGCTTATAAAAGTCACCAGTACTTC

D gene: -
V gene: TRBV6-2/TRBV6-3
J gene: TRBJ2-7
clone size: -
CDR3 protein: CASSPQGAWGYEQYF
CDR3 DNA: TGTGCCAGCAGTCCCCAAGGGGCCTGGGGATACGAGCAGTACTTC

D gene: -
V gene: TRBV11-2
J gene: TRBJ2-3
clone size: -
CDR3 protein: CASSLVGAVGSMGPQYF
CDR3 DNA: TGTGCCAGCAGCTTAGTAGGGGCAGTTGGCTCCATGGGTCCGCAGTATTTT

D gene: TRBD1
V gene: TRBV10-3
J gene: TRBJ2-1
clone size: -
CDR3 protein: CAITGQGKDEQFF
CDR3 DNA: TGTGCCATCACCGGACAGGGTAAGGATGAGCAGTTCTTC

D gene: -
V gene: TRBV10-3
J gene: TRBJ1-2
clone size: once
CDR3 protein: CAISGTPDGGYGYTF
CDR3 DNA: TGTGCCATCAGTGGCACCCCGGACGGCGGATATGGCTACACCTTC

D gene: -
V gene: TRBV5-1
J gene: TRBJ2-7
clone size: -
CDR3 protein: CASSGGTAANEQYF
CDR3 DNA: TGCGCCAGCAGCGGGGGGACAGCGGCGAACGAGCAGTACTTC

D gene: -
V gene: TRBV2
J gene: TRBJ1-6
clone size: -
CDR3 protein: CASSDGAGKNSPLHF
CDR3 DNA: TGTGCCAGCAGTGACGGGGCGGGGAAGAATTCACCCCTCCACTTT

D gene: TRBD1
V gene: TRBV5-4
J gene: TRBJ2-4
clone size: -
CDR3 protein: CASSWGPGQEAKNIQYF
CDR3 DNA: TGTGCCAGCAGCTGGGGCCCGGGACAGGAAGCCAAAAACATTCAGTACTTC

D gene: TRBD1
V gene: TRBV5-1
J gene: TRBJ1-2
clone size: -
CDR3 protein: CASSETLTGGGGYTF
CDR3 DNA: TGCGCCAGCAGCGAAACTCTTACAGGGGGCGGGGGCTACACCTTC

D gene: TRBD1
V gene: TRBV9
J gene: TRBJ2-7
clone size: -
CDR3 protein: CASSNRDRGSEQYF
CDR3 DNA: TGTGCCAGCAGCAACCGGGACAGGGGATCCGAGCAGTACTTC

D gene: -
V gene: TRBV18
J gene: TRBJ1-1
clone size: -
CDR3 protein: CASSPSGNTEAFF
CDR3 DNA: TGTGCCAGCTCACCTTCGGGGAACACTGAAGCTTTCTTT

D gene: -
V gene: TRBV6-1
J gene: TRBJ1-3
clone size: -
CDR3 protein: CASSALPAEASSGNTIYF
CDR3 DNA: TGTGCCAGCAGTGCTCTCCCGGCGGAGGCGAGCTCTGGAAACACCATATATTTT

D gene: -
V gene: TRBV19
J gene: TRBJ2-5
clone size: -
CDR3 protein: CASSIGNRVIQETQYF
CDR3 DNA: TGTGCCAGTAGTATAGGTAACAGGGTTATCCAAGAGACCCAGTACTTC

D gene: TRBD2
V gene: TRBV5-4
J gene: TRBJ2-1
clone size: -
CDR3 protein: CASSPRLAATSYNEQFF
CDR3 DNA: TGTGCCAGCAGCCCCCGACTAGCGGCGACCTCCTACAATGAGCAGTTCTTC

D gene: TRBD1
V gene: TRBV20-1
J gene: TRBJ1-2
clone size: -
CDR3 protein: CSAMTGVGYTF
CDR3 DNA: TGCAGTGCCATGACAGGGGTTGGCTACACCTTC

D gene: TRBD1
V gene: TRBV4-3
J gene: TRBJ1-2
clone size: -
CDR3 protein: CASSQEQAGQGGYGYTF
CDR3 DNA: TGCGCCAGCAGCCAAGAGCAGGCCGGACAGGGGGGCTATGGCTACACCTTC

D gene: -
V gene: TRBV19
J gene: TRBJ1-1
clone size: -
CDR3 protein: CASSFQMGNTEAFF
CDR3 DNA: TGTGCCAGTTCTTTTCAGATGGGGAACACTGAAGCTTTCTTT

D gene: -
V gene: TRBV10-3
J gene: TRBJ1-4
clone size: -
CDR3 protein: CAIRGQTTNEKLFF
CDR3 DNA: TGTGCCATCAGAGGACAGACAACTAATGAAAAACTGTTTTTT

D gene: -
V gene: TRBV28
J gene: TRBJ2-7
clone size: -
CDR3 protein: CASGPTDGLTYEQYF
CDR3 DNA: TGTGCCAGCGGACCGACGGACGGATTAACCTACGAGCAGTACTTC

D gene: -
V gene: TRBV25-1
J gene: TRBJ1-3
clone size: -
CDR3 protein: CASSGAASLSGNTIYF
CDR3 DNA: TGTGCCAGCAGTGGGGCAGCGTCCCTCTCTGGAAACACCATATATTTT

D gene: TRBD1
V gene: TRBV5-6
J gene: TRBJ2-7
clone size: -
CDR3 protein: CASRDRGLRAYEQYF
CDR3 DNA: TGTGCCAGCAGAGACAGGGGGCTAAGGGCCTACGAGCAGTACTTC

D gene: -
V gene: TRBV27
J gene: TRBJ2-7
clone size: -
CDR3 protein: CASSFLGNYEQYF
CDR3 DNA: TGTGCCAGCAGTTTCCTGGGGAACTACGAGCAGTACTTC

D gene: -
V gene: TRBV19
J gene: TRBJ2-7
clone size: -
CDR3 protein: CASSPGGAATNEQYF
CDR3 DNA: TGTGCCAGTAGCCCAGGGGGGGCCGCTACCAACGAGCAGTACTTC

D gene: -
V gene: TRBV11-2
J gene: TRBJ2-3
clone size: -
CDR3 protein: CASSLGVGSTDTQYF
CDR3 DNA: TGTGCCAGCAGCTTAGGGGTGGGCAGCACAGATACGCAGTATTTT

D gene: TRBD1
V gene: TRBV13
J gene: TRBJ2-1
clone size: -
CDR3 protein: CASSLGQGSSYNEQFF
CDR3 DNA: TGTGCCAGCAGCTTAGGACAGGGGAGCTCCTACAATGAGCAGTTCTTC

D gene: -
V gene: TRBV7-9
J gene: TRBJ1-5
clone size: -
CDR3 protein: CASSLAEGSNQPQHF
CDR3 DNA: TGTGCCAGCAGCTTAGCCGAGGGGAGCAATCAGCCCCAGCATTTT

D gene: TRBD2
V gene: TRBV29-1
J gene: TRBJ2-7
clone size: -
CDR3 protein: CSVRLAGGREQYF
CDR3 DNA: TGCAGCGTTCGTCTAGCGGGGGGGCGCGAGCAGTACTTC

D gene: -
V gene: TRBV12-3/TRBV12-4
J gene: TRBJ1-1
clone size: -
CDR3 protein: CASSLGMNTEAFF
CDR3 DNA: TGTGCCAGCAGTTTGGGCATGAACACTGAAGCTTTCTTT

D gene: -
V gene: TRBV2
J gene: TRBJ2-4
clone size: -
CDR3 protein: CASRLQALAKNIQYF
CDR3 DNA: TGTGCCAGCAGGCTACAGGCATTAGCCAAAAACATTCAGTACTTC

D gene: -
V gene: TRBV3-1/TRBV3-2
J gene: TRBJ2-7
clone size: -
CDR3 protein: CASSQAGAPRPYF
CDR3 DNA: TGTGCCAGCAGCCAAGCGGGAGCGCCTCGACCGTACTTC

D gene: TRBD2
V gene: TRBV19
J gene: TRBJ2-7
clone size: -
CDR3 protein: CASSRTSGGAYEQYF
CDR3 DNA: TGTGCCAGTAGTCGGACTAGCGGGGGGGCCTACGAGCAGTACTTC

D gene: -
V gene: TRBV6-5
J gene: TRBJ2-7
clone size: -
CDR3 protein: CASSYSGEVYEQYF
CDR3 DNA: TGTGCCAGCAGTTACTCGGGTGAGGTCTACGAGCAGTACTTC

D gene: -
V gene: TRBV10-3
J gene: TRBJ2-7
clone size: -
CDR3 protein: CAISRPGGPYEQYF
CDR3 DNA: TGTGCCATCAGTCGACCCGGGGGACCCTACGAGCAGTACTTC

D gene: TRBD2
V gene: TRBV3-1/TRBV3-2
J gene: TRBJ2-3
clone size: -
CDR3 protein: CASSPRLAGGDTQYF
CDR3 DNA: TGTGCCAGCAGTCCAAGACTAGCGGGGGGGGATACGCAGTATTTT

D gene: TRBD1
V gene: TRBV12-3/TRBV12-4
J gene: TRBJ1-2
clone size: few
CDR3 protein: CASSLEGAKGYTF
CDR3 DNA: TGTGCCAGCAGTTTAGAGGGGGCGAAAGGCTACACCTTC

D gene: TRBD1
V gene: TRBV6-5
J gene: TRBJ1-1
clone size: -
CDR3 protein: CASSPSTGVNTEAFF
CDR3 DNA: TGTGCCAGCAGTCCCTCGACAGGGGTTAACACTGAAGCTTTCTTT

D gene: -
V gene: TRBV7-2
J gene: TRBJ2-3
clone size: -
CDR3 protein: CASSLLAADTQYF
CDR3 DNA: TGTGCCAGCAGCTTACTTGCGGCAGATACGCAGTATTTT

D gene: -
V gene: TRBV9
J gene: TRBJ2-1
clone size: once
CDR3 protein: CASSVATPLRGHEQFF
CDR3 DNA: TGTGCCAGCAGCGTAGCTACCCCCTTACGGGGCCATGAGCAGTTCTTC